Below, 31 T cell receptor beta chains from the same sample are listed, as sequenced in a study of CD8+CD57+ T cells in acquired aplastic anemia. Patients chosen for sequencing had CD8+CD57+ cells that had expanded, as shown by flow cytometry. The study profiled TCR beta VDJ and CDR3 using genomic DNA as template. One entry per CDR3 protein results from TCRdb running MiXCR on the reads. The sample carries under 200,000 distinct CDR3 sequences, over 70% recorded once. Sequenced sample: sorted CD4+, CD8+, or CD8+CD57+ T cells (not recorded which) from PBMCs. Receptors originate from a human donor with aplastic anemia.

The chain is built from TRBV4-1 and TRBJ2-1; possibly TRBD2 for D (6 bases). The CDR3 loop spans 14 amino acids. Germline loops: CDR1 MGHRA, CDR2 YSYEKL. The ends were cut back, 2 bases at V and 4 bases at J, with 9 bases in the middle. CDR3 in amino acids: CASSQWDSYNEQFF. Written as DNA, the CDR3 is TGCGCCAGCAGCCAATGGGACTCTTACAATGAGCAGTTCTTC.

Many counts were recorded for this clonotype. This CDR3 is CRPRGEREFPASEQFF. CDR3 nucleotides: TGCAGGCCCCGCGGGGAGCGGGAGTTTCCGGCGAGTGAGCAGTTCTTC. This rearrangement joins TRBV20-1 to TRBJ2-1; 8 bases match TRBD2. The germline V gene encodes CDR1 DFQATT and CDR2 SNEGSKA (reference sequence). This CDR3 comprises 16 residues.

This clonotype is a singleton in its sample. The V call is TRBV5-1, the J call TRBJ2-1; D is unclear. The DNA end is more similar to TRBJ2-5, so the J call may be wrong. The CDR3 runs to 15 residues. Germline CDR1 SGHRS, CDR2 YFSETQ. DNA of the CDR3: TGCGCCAGCAGCCGTGACATCTATGGTAGGGAGACCCAGTACTTC. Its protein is CASSRDIYGRETQYF.

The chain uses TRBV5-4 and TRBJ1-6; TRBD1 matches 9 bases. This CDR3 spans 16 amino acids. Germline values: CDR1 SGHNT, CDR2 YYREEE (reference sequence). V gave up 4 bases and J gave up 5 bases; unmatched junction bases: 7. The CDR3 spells CASSRIGTGHNSPLHF. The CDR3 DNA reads TGTGCCAGCAGCCGGATCGGGACAGGGCATAATTCACCCCTCCACTTT.

This chain's CDR3 is CARHQGGTEAFF. The CDR3 DNA is TGTGCCCGCCACCAAGGGGGCACTGAAGCTTTCTTT. The chain carries TRBV19 and TRBJ1-1, with D possibly TRBD1 on 6 matching bases. The CDR3 length is 12 residues. The ends were cut back, 11 bases at V and 4 bases at J, with 14 bases in the middle. Per germline, CDR1 LNHDA and CDR2 SQIVND (reference sequence). The full variable domain, in which reference TRBV19 and TRBJ1-1 provide the parts outside the CDR3, is DGGITQSPKYLFRKEGQNVTLSCEQNLNHDAMYWYRQDPGQGLRLIYYSQIVNDFQKGDIAEGYSVSREKKESFPLTVTSAQKNPTAFYLCARHQGGTEAFFGQGTRLTVV.

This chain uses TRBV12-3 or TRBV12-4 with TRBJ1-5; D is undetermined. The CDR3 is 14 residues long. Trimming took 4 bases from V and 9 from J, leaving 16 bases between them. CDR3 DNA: TGTGCCAGCAGTTCGCCTTCTCCACTGTCGCCCCAGCATTTT. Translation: CASSSPSPLSPQHF.

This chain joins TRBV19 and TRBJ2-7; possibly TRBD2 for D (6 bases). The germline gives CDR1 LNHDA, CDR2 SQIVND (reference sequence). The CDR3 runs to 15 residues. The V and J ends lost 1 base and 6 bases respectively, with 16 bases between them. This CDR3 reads CASSIGTGGRGEQYF. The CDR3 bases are TGTGCCAGTAGTATAGGAACTGGGGGGAGAGGCGAGCAGTACTTC.

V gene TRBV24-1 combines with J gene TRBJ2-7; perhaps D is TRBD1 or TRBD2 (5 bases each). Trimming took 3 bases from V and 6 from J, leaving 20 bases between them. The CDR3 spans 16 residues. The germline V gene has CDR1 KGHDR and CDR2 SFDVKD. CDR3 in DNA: TGTGCCACCAGTGATACTTTCACCGGGACGGGTAGCGAGCAGTACTTC. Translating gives CATSDTFTGTGSEQYF.

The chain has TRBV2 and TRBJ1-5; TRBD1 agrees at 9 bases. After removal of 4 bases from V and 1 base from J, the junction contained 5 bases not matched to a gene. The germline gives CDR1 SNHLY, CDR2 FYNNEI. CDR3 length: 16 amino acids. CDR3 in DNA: TGTGCCAGCAGTGCGGACAGGGGATGGAGCAATCAGCCCCAGCATTTT. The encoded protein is CASSADRGWSNQPQHF.

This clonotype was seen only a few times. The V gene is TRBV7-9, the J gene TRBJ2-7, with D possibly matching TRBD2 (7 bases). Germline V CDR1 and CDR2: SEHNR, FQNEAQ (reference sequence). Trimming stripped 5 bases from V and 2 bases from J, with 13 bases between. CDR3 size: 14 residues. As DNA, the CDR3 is TGTGCCAGCAGCCATGAGCGGGACACCTACGAGCAGTACTTC. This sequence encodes CASSHERDTYEQYF. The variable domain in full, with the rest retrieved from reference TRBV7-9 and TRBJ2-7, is DTGVSQNPRHKITKRGQNVTFRCDPISEHNRLYWYRQTLGQGPEFLTYFQNEAQLEKSRLLSDRFSAERPKGSFSTLEIQRTEQGDSAMYLCASSHERDTYEQYFGPGTRLTVT.

The CDR3 reads CASSEGVRAFF. The CDR3 nucleotides are TGTGCCAGCAGTGAGGGGGTTAGGGCTTTCTTT. This chain uses TRBV2 with TRBJ1-1; D may be TRBD1 (5 bases). The germline V and J ends were trimmed by 3 bases and 11 bases, with 10 bases remaining between them. Germline V gives CDR1 SNHLY, CDR2 FYNNEI. The CDR3 length is 11 residues.

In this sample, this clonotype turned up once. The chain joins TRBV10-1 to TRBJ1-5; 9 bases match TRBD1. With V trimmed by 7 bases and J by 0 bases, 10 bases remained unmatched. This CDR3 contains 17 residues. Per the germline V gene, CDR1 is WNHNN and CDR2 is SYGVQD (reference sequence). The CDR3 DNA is TGCGCCAGCACCCTACAGGGGGCAATCCTTAGCAATCAGCCCCAGCATTTT. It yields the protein CASTLQGAILSNQPQHF.

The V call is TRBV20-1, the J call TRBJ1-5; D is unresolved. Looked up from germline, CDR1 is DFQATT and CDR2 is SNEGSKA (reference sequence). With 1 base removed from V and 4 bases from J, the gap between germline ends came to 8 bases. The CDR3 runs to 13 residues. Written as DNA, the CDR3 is TGCAGTGCTAGAGGTTCGGGTAATCAGCCCCAGCATTTT. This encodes CSARGSGNQPQHF.

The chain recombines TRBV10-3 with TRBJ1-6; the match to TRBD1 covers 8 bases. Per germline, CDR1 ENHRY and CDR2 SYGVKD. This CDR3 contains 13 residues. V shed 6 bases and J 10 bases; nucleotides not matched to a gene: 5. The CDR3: CAIRDREGSPLHF. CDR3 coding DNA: TGTGCCATCAGGGACAGGGAAGGCTCACCCCTCCACTTT.

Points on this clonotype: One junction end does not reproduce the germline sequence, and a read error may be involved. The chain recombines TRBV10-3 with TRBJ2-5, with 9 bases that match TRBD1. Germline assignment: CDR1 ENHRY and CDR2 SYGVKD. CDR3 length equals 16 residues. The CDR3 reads CASSYGTGTGQETQYF. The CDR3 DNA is TGTGCCAGCAGTTACGGGACAGGGACAGGTCAAGAGACCCAGTACTTC.

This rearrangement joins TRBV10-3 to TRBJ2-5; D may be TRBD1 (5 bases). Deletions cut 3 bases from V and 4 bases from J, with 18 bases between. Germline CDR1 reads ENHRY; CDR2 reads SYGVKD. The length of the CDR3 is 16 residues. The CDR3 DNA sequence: TGTGCCATCAGTGAAACCGGGTCAGGGTCTCGAGAGACCCAGTACTTC. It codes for CAISETGSGSRETQYF.

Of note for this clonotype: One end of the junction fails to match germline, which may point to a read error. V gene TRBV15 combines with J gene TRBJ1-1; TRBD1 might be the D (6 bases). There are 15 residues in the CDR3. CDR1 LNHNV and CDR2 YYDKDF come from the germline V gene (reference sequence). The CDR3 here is CATSEQGTGNTEAFF. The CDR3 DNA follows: TGTGCCACCAGTGAACAGGGTACGGGGAACACTGAAGCTTTTTTT. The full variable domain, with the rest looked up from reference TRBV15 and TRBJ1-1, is DAMVIQNPRYQVTQFGKPVTLSCSQTLNHNVMYWYQQKSSQAPKLLFHYYDKDFNNEADTPDNFQSRRPNTSFCFLDIRSPGLGDTAMYLCATSEQGTGNTEAFFGQGTRLTVV.

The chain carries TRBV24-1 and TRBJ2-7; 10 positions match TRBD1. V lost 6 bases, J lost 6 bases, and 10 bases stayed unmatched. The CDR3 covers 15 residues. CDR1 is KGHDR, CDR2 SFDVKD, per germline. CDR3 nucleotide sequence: TGTGCCACCAGTCCCCGGGACAGGGGAGTGGGCGAGCAGTACTTC. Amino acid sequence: CATSPRDRGVGEQYF.

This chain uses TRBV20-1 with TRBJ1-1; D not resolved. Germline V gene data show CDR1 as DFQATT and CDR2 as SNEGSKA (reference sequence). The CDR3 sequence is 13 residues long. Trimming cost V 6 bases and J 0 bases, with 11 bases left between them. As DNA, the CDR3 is TGCAGTGCCTTAAAGGGATTGAACACTGAAGCTTTCTTT. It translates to CSALKGLNTEAFF.

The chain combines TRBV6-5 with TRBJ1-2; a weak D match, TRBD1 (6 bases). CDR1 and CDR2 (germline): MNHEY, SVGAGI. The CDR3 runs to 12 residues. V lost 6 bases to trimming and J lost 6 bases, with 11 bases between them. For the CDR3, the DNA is TGTGCCAGCAGGAGGGGGTCCCATGGCTACACCTTC. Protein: CASRRGSHGYTF.

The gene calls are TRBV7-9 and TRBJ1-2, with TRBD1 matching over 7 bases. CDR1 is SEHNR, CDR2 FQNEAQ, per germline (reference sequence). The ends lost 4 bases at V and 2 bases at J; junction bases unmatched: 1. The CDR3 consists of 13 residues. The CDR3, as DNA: TGTGCCAGCAGCTCACAGGGGAACTATGGCTACACCTTC. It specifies CASSSQGNYGYTF.

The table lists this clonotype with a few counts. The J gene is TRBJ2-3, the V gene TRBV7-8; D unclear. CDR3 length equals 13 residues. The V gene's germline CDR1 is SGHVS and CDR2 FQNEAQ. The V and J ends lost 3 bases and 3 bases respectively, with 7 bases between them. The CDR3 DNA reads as TGTGCCAGCAGCTTCACTCCAACAGATACGCAGTATTTT. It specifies CASSFTPTDTQYF.

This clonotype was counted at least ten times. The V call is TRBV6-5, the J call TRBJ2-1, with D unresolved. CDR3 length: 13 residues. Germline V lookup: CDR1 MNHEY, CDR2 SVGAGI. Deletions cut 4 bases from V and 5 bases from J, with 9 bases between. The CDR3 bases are TGTGCCAGCAGTTCTTCCGGTCACAATGAGCAGTTCTTC. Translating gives CASSSSGHNEQFF.

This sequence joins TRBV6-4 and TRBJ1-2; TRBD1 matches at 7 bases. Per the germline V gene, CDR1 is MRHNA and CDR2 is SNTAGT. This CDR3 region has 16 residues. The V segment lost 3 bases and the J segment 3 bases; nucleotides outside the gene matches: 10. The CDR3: CASSEGEGGRDYGYTF. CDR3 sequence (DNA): TGTGCCAGCAGTGAAGGAGAAGGGGGCAGAGACTATGGCTACACCTTC.

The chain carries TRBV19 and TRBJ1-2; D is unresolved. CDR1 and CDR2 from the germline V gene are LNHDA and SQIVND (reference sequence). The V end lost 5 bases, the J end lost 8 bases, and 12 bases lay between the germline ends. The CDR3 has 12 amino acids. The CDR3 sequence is CASSWRNQGYTF. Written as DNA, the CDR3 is TGTGCCAGTAGTTGGAGGAACCAGGGCTACACCTTC.

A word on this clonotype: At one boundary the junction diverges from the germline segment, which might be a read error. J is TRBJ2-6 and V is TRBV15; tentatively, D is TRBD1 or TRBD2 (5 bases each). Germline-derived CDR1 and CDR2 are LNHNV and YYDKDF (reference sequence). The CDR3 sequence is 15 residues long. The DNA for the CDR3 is TGTGCCACCAGCAGCGGGGATACTGGGGCCAACGTTCTGACTTTC. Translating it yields CATSSGDTGANVLTF.

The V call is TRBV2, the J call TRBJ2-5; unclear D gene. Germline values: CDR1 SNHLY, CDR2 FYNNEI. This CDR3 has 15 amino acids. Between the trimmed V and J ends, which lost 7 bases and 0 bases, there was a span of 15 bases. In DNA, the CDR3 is TGTGCCAGCAAGGTACTGGGCACTTACCAAGAGACCCAGTACTTC. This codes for CASKVLGTYQETQYF.

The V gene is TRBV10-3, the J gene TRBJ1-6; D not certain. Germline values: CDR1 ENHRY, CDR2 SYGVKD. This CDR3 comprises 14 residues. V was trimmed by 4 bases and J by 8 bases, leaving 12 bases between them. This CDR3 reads CAISGEGQHSPLHF. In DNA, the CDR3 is TGTGCCATCAGTGGTGAAGGGCAACATTCACCCCTCCACTTT.

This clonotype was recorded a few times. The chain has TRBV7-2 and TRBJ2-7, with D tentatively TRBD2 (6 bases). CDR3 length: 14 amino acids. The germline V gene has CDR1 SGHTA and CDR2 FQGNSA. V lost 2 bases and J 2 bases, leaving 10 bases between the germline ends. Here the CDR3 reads CASSLSREPYEQYF. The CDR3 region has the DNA TGTGCCAGCAGCTTAAGTCGGGAGCCCTACGAGCAGTACTTC.

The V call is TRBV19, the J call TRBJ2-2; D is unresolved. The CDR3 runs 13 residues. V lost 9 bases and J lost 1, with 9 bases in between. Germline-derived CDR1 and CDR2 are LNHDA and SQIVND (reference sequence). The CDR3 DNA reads TGTGCCAGCCGCAAGGGGAACACCGGGGAGCTGTTTTTT. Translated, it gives CASRKGNTGELFF.

The CDR3 nucleotides are TGTGCCAGTAGCGCGGACGTGGTTACGCAGTATTTT. It encodes CASSADVVTQYF. The chain links TRBV19 to TRBJ2-3; D gene uncertain. The germline V gene encodes CDR1 LNHDA and CDR2 SQIVND (reference sequence). The CDR3 sequence is 12 residues long. The V end lost 6 bases, the J end lost 8 bases, and 12 bases lay between the germline ends.